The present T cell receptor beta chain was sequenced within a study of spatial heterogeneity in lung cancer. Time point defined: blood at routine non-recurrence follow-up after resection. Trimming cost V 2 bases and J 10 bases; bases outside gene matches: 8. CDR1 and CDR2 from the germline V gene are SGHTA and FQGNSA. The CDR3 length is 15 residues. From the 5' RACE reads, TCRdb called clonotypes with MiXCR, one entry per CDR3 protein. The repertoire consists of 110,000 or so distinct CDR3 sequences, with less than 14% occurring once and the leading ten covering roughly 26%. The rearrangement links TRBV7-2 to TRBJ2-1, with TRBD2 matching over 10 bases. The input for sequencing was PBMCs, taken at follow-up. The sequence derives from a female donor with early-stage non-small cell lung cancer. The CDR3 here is CASSLFTAGGQEQFF. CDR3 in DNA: TGTGCCAGCAGCTTATTCACAGCGGGAGGGCAGGAGCAGTTCTTC. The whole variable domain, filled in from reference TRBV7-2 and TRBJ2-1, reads GAGVSQSPSNKVTEKGKDVELRCDPISGHTALYWYRQSLGQGLEFLIYFQGNSAPDKSGLPSDRFSAERTGGSVSTLTIQRTQQEDSAVYLCASSLFTAGGQEQFFGPGTRLTVL.